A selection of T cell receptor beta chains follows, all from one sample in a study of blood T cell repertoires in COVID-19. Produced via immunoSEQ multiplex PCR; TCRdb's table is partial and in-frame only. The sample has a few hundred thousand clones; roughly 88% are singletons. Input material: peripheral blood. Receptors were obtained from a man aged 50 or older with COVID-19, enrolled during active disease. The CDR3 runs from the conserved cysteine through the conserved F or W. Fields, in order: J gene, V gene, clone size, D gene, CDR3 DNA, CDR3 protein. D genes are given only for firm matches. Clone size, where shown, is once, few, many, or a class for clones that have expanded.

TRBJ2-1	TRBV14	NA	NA	TGTGCCAGCAGCCCCTTTTCCAGCGTTCAGTTCTTC	CASSPFSSVQFF
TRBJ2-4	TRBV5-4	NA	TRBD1	TGTGCCAGCAGCGCGGGACAGGGGATAGCCAAAAACATTCAGTACTTC	CASSAGQGIAKNIQYF
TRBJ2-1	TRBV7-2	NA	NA	TGTGCCAGCAGCTTAGTGGGAGCGCTCAACAATGAGCAGTTCTTC	CASSLVGALNNEQFF
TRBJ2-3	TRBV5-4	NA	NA	TGTGCCAGCAGCACCCCGGCCGGGAGATCTAGCACAGATACGCAGTATTTT	CASSTPAGRSSTDTQYF
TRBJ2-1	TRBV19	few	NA	TGTGCCAGTAGTATCCGTCGGGGCGGGGCTTACAATGAGCAGTTCTTC	CASSIRRGGAYNEQFF
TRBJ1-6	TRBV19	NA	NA	TGTGCCAGGGGATGCGGGGCCGACTATAATTCACCCCTCCACTTT	CARGCGADYNSPLHF
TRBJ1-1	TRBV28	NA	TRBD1	TGTGCCAGCAGTCCATGGACAGGGTTGGTCACTGAAGCTTTCTTT	CASSPWTGLVTEAFF
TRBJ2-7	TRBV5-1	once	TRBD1	TGCGCCAGCAGCCCCGACTCACAGGGGGCGGGCGAGCAGTACTTC	CASSPDSQGAGEQYF
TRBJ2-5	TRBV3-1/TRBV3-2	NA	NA	TGTGCCAGCAGCCAAGGAGGCAGACAAGAGACCCAGTACTTC	CASSQGGRQETQYF
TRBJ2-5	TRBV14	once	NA	TGTGCCAGCAGCCTACAGGGCATCGTGAAGACCCAGTACTTC	CASSLQGIVKTQYF
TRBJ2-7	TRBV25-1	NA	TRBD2	TGTGCCAGCAGTGAATATCTAGCGGGAAAAAACGAGCAGTACTTC	CASSEYLAGKNEQYF
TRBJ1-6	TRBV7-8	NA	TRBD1	TGTGCCAGCAGCAGACAGGGCTCCCAAGGTTGGAATTCACCCCTCCACTTT	CASSRQGSQGWNSPLHF
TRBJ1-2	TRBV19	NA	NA	TGTGCCAGTAGTATAGGGGGCGGCGGCTACACCTTC	CASSIGGGGYTF
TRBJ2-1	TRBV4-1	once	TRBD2	TGCGCCAGCAGTCTAAGACTAGCGGGGGGGCCTTTGGGTAATGAGCAGTTCTTC	CASSLRLAGGPLGNEQFF
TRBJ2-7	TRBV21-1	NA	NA	TGTGCCAGCACCCCCCTCAGGGTAGGGAACTCCTACGAGCAGTACTTC	CASTPLRVGNSYEQYF
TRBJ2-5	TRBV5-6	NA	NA	TGTGCCAGCAGCCACCTACTAAGACAAGAGACCCAGTACTTC	CASSHLLRQETQYF
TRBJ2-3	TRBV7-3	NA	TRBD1	TGTGCCAGCAGCTTAGCAGGGGGCGGGAACACAGATACGCAGTATTTT	CASSLAGGGNTDTQYF
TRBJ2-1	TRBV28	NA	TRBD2	TGTGCCAGCAGTTTAGGGACTAGCGGGGGGGCAGGTGAGCAGTTCTTC	CASSLGTSGGAGEQFF
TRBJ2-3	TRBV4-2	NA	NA	TGTGCCAGCAGCCCCGCCCCAGCGGCTAGCACAGATACGCAGTATTTT	CASSPAPAASTDTQYF